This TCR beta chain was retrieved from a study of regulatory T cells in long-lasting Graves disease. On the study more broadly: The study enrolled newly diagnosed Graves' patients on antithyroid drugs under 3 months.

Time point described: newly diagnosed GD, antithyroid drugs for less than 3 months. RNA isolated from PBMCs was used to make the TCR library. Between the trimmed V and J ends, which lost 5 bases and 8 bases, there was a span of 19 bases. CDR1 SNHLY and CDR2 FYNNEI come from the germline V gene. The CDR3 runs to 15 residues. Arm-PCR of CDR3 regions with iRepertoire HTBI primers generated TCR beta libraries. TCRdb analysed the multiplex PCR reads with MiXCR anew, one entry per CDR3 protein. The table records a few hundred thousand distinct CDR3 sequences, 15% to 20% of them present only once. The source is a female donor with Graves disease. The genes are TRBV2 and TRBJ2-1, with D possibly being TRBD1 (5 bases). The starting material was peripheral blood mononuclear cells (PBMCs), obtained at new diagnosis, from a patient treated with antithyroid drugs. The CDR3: CASSSLGAAADEQFF. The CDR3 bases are TGTGCCAGCAGTAGCTTAGGGGCAGCCGCCGATGAGCAGTTCTTC.